The rows below give T cell receptor beta chains drawn from one sample of a study of shared clonotypes between healthy human individuals. Profiling relied on immunoSEQ multiplex PCR, and the TCRdb table lists in-frame clones only, not all of them. Counted here are 400,000 to 500,000 clones, 76% occurring once; the ten biggest clones make up around 13%. The sample consisted of PBMCs. Source of these receptors: a woman aged 40 to 49 in good health. Some clones in this sample may be carry-over from other donors' samples. Each CDR3 is given with its conserved first and last residue. The D gene is left open where the match is weak. Clone size is not always given. Where it is, it says once, few, many or a class for expanded clones.

TGTGCCAGCAGCAGAGACAGAAAGGGGTACAATGAGCAGTTCTTC,CASSRDRKGYNEQFF,TRBV7-3,-,-,TRBJ2-1
TGTGCCAGCAGTCCGGGACTAGGACCCTCCAGGGAGCAGTTCTTC,CASSPGLGPSREQFF,TRBV7-2,TRBD2,-,TRBJ2-1
TGCAGCGTTGGAGGCGGGAGCTCCTACAATGAGCAGTTCTTC,CSVGGGSSYNEQFF,TRBV29-1,TRBD2,-,TRBJ2-1
TGTGCCAGCAGTGAAGTAGCGGCTAGCACAGATACGCAGTATTTT,CASSEVAASTDTQYF,TRBV6-4,-,many,TRBJ2-3
TGTGCCAGTAGTATAGATCCCGGCTATAGCAATCAGCCCCAGCATTTT,CASSIDPGYSNQPQHF,TRBV19,-,-,TRBJ1-5
TGTGCCTGGAGTGTTCGGGGGAGCCGCTACAATGAGCAGTTCTTC,CAWSVRGSRYNEQFF,TRBV30,-,once,TRBJ2-1
TGTGCCAGCTCACCACGGCCCGCTAGCTCCTACGAGCAGTACTTC,CASSPRPASSYEQYF,TRBV18,-,-,TRBJ2-7
TGTGCCAGTAGTATCGCGGCTAGCGGAGGGGTAAATGAGCAGTTCTTC,CASSIAASGGVNEQFF,TRBV19,TRBD2,-,TRBJ2-1
TGTGCCATCAGTCCGGGACAGGGGGTCTACGAGCAGTACTTC,CAISPGQGVYEQYF,TRBV10-3,TRBD1,-,TRBJ2-7
TGTGCCAGCAGCTTGCAGGGTAGCTACGAGCAGTACTTC,CASSLQGSYEQYF,TRBV5-4,-,-,TRBJ2-7
TGTGCCAGCAGCTTAGGGGACAGGTCCTACGAGCAGTACTTC,CASSLGDRSYEQYF,TRBV11-3,TRBD1,many,TRBJ2-7
TGCGCCAGCAGCTTGGACGGCCCATATAACTCTGGAAACACCATATATTTT,CASSLDGPYNSGNTIYF,TRBV5-1,-,once,TRBJ1-3
TGTGCCAGCAGTGGACAGGGGTCCGGGGAGCTGTTTTTT,CASSGQGSGELFF,TRBV6-1,TRBD1,-,TRBJ2-2
TGTGCCAGCTCACCAAATCAGGGGGGAACCAATCAGCCCCAGCATTTT,CASSPNQGGTNQPQHF,TRBV18,TRBD1,-,TRBJ1-5
TGTGCCAGCAGTTTAGAGACAGGGGGGGGCTACTACAATGAGCAGTTCTTC,CASSLETGGGYYNEQFF,TRBV28,TRBD1,-,TRBJ2-1
TGTGCCAGCGGGGGGGGATCGGTGGTCAACGATTATGAGCAGTTCTTC,CASGGGSVVNDYEQFF,TRBV25-1,TRBD2,-,TRBJ2-1
TGTGCCAGCAGTCCCCGGCTGTACACAGATACGCAGTATTTT,CASSPRLYTDTQYF,TRBV14,-,-,TRBJ2-3
TGCAGCGCTACTCAAGACAGGGGGCCGCGGCGACTGTTTTTT,CSATQDRGPRRLFF,TRBV29-1,TRBD1,-,TRBJ1-4
TGCGCCAGCAGCTTGCCCGGACTTCCCACAGATACGCAGTATTTT,CASSLPGLPTDTQYF,TRBV5-1,-,-,TRBJ2-3
TGTGCCAGCAGTTTAACCGGGATCTCCTACGAGCAGTACTTC,CASSLTGISYEQYF,TRBV27,-,-,TRBJ2-7
TGTGCCAGCAGCCGCAGTGGTGAAAAACTGTTTTTT,CASSRSGEKLFF,TRBV7-6,-,-,TRBJ1-4
TGTGCCAGCAGTCCCGCGGGCGTATCCTACGAGCAGTACTTC,CASSPAGVSYEQYF,TRBV6-5,-,-,TRBJ2-7
TGTGCCAGCAGGACGGACTCTGGAAACACCATATATTTT,CASRTDSGNTIYF,TRBV5-4,-,once,TRBJ1-3
TGTGCCAGCAGCGTAGTAGACGGGAGGGCGGGTAATGAGCAGTTCTTC,CASSVVDGRAGNEQFF,TRBV9,TRBD2,-,TRBJ2-1
TGTGCCAGCAGGGGGAGCTCCTACGAGCAGTACTTC,CASRGSSYEQYF,TRBV6-1,-,-,TRBJ2-7
TGTGCCAGCAGCCCCCTTAGCGGTAGGCTTGAGCAGTTCTTC,CASSPLSGRLEQFF,TRBV11-2,-,-,TRBJ2-1
TGTGCCAGCAGCCCCTTAGCGTCCCTTGTGGATACGCAGTATTTT,CASSPLASLVDTQYF,TRBV7-9,-,-,TRBJ2-3
TGTGCCAGCAACAAAGGGCGGGTTTCCCACGAGCAGTACTTC,CASNKGRVSHEQYF,TRBV11-2,-,-,TRBJ2-7
TGTGCCAGCAGCTTGGGGGGGGGCCCCGTAGCCCAGTACTTC,CASSLGGGPVAQYF,TRBV5-4,-,-,TRBJ2-5
TGTGCCAGCAGCCTACTAGCGTATCAAGAGACCCAGTACTTC,CASSLLAYQETQYF,TRBV7-9,TRBD2,-,TRBJ2-5
TGTGCCAGCAGTTTTTTCAGGGATAGCAATCAGCCCCAGCATTTT,CASSFFRDSNQPQHF,TRBV27,-,-,TRBJ1-5
TGTGCCTGGACCCGGGACAACCACTATGGCTACACATTC,CAWTRDNHYGYTF,TRBV30,-,-,TRBJ1-2
TGTGCCAGCAGCCCCATCGTATTAACTGGGGGCAATGAGCAGTTCTTC,CASSPIVLTGGNEQFF,TRBV5-5,-,once,TRBJ2-1
TGTGCCAGCACCGTCGGGGGCCTGGACACTGAAGCTTTCTTT,CASTVGGLDTEAFF,TRBV28,-,-,TRBJ1-1
TGTGCCAGCTCACCACAACGCGGGAGGGCCACCGGGGAGCTGTTTTTT,CASSPQRGRATGELFF,TRBV18,TRBD2,-,TRBJ2-2
TGCGCCAGCAGCCAGGAGACAGGGATTTTCGAAAAACTGTTTTTT,CASSQETGIFEKLFF,TRBV4-3,TRBD1,-,TRBJ1-4
-,CASSPGTGAFGAGYTF,TRBV19,-,-,TRBJ1-2
TGTGCCAGCAGTTCCCCGGGGGGGAACACTGAAGCTTTCTTT,CASSSPGGNTEAFF,TRBV28,-,once,TRBJ1-1
TGTGCCAGCAGCTTAGGGCGGGATTTCCACAATGAGCAGTTCTTC,CASSLGRDFHNEQFF,TRBV7-2,-,-,TRBJ2-1
TGTGCCAGCAGCCAAGTTACTAGCGGCTTTGCCTACGAGCAGTACTTC,CASSQVTSGFAYEQYF,TRBV4-2,TRBD2,-,TRBJ2-7
TGTGCCAGTAGTATCCGTGGCAATCAGCCCCAGCATTTT,CASSIRGNQPQHF,TRBV19,-,-,TRBJ1-5
TGTGCCAGCAGTCGCCCGGGACCCATGAACACTGAAGCTTTCTTT,CASSRPGPMNTEAFF,TRBV27,-,many,TRBJ1-1
TGTGCCTGGAGTCCCAAACGGGGACAGGGGAGGAGGACTGAAGCTTTCTTT,CAWSPKRGQGRRTEAFF,TRBV30,TRBD1,few,TRBJ1-1
TGTGCCAGCAGCTTAGATCTCTGGACAGTGGGAATGGAGACCCAGTACTTC,CASSLDLWTVGMETQYF,TRBV11-2,-,-,TRBJ2-5
TGCGCCAGCAGCCAAGTGGCTGGGGATACGCAGTATTTT,CASSQVAGDTQYF,TRBV4-3,-,-,TRBJ2-3
TGTGCCAGCAGCACGGGACTAGCGGGGCAAGAGACCCAGTACTTC,CASSTGLAGQETQYF,TRBV7-6,TRBD2,-,TRBJ2-5
TGTGCCAGCTCACCCCAGGGGGAAAACACTGAAGCTTTCTTT,CASSPQGENTEAFF,TRBV18,TRBD1,-,TRBJ1-1
TGTGCCACCAGCAGAGGGACTAGCACAGATACGCAGTATTTT,CATSRGTSTDTQYF,TRBV15,-,few,TRBJ2-3